This entry lists 10 T cell receptor beta chains sequenced from one sample in a study of T cell clusters in autoimmune cytopenias. One tube held mixed TRB-A and TRB-B primer pools for touch-down PCR. TCRdb re-analyzed the multiplex PCR reads; it lists each CDR3 protein once, without DNA. The record lists some 5,400 distinct CDR3 sequences, of which the ten most abundant hold nearly 20%. Approximately 40,000 genome equivalents of blood DNA were amplified for TRB. This same sample was also taken into another study, of T cell repertoires in aging, cancer and after chemotherapy.

The sequenced material came from peripheral blood. The receptors were gathered from a human donor in good health.

The chain carries TRBV5-6 and TRBJ2-3. The germline CDR1 and CDR2 sequences are SGHDT and YYEEEE. The CDR3 is 12 residues long. Here the CDR3 reads CASSLSESTQYF.

This clonotype shows up as medium-sized by frequency. V gene TRBV27 combines with J gene TRBJ1-2; the TCRdb D gene call, TRBD1, has no DNA to confirm it. Germline V CDR1 and CDR2: MNHEY, SMNVEV (reference sequence). This CDR3 has 15 residues. The CDR3 is CASSTVQGARHGYTF.

V gene TRBV5-4 combines with J gene TRBJ2-1. The germline V gene has CDR1 SGHNT and CDR2 YYREEE (reference sequence). The CDR3 is 15 residues long. The CDR3 spells CASSLDRGTYNEQFF.

Judged by frequency, this clonotype is medium-sized. The chain links TRBV27 to TRBJ2-1; as DNA is missing, the TRBD2 call by TCRdb cannot be tested. Germline V gene data show CDR1 as MNHEY and CDR2 as SMNVEV (reference sequence). The CDR3 consists of 15 residues. This chain's CDR3 is CASSPTSGGANEQFF.

This clonotype ranks as medium-sized in terms of frequency. This sequence joins TRBV19 and TRBJ2-1; the TCRdb call, TRBD1, lacks DNA for checking. The CDR3 consists of 13 residues. In germline, CDR1 is LNHDA, CDR2 SQIVND (reference sequence). The CDR3 here is CASSGFLGDEQFF.

V and J are TRBV5-4 and TRBJ2-5. The CDR3 totals 16 residues. Germline V gene data show CDR1 as SGHNT and CDR2 as YYREEE (reference sequence). This chain's CDR3 is CASSAETLISQETQYF.

The chain couples TRBV18 to TRBJ1-1; TCRdb selects TRBD1, and the lack of DNA leaves this call unchecked. CDR1 and CDR2 from the germline V gene are KGHSH and LQKENI. The CDR3 loop spans 16 amino acids. CDR3 residues: CASSPNQGPVNTEAFF.

The rearrangement uses TRBV5-1 and TRBJ2-2; TCRdb's D call of TRBD1 is untestable without DNA. Germline values: CDR1 SGHRS, CDR2 YFSETQ. The length of the CDR3 is 17 residues. The CDR3 region is CASTPRVGGPGTGELFF.

Frequency places this clonotype as medium-sized (0.01 to 0.1%). The chain recombines TRBV12-3 or TRBV12-4 with TRBJ1-2; the TRBD1 assignment by TCRdb is unverifiable without DNA. The CDR3 extends over 14 amino acids. CDR3 sequence reads: CASSQDPGQGRYTF.

V and J are TRBV6-5 and TRBJ1-1. Per germline, CDR1 MNHEY and CDR2 SVGAGI. The CDR3 sequence is 14 residues long. This chain's CDR3 is CASSYSMLESEAFF.